The T cell receptor beta chain under discussion was sequenced for a study of blood T cell repertoires in COVID-19. Study background: The study drew acute and convalescent COVID-19 samples from the United States, Italy and Spain. The cDNA or gDNA used as material had been derived from T cells, B-cell-depleted T cells, or PBMCs.

Per the original methods: By means of reference gene primer amplification, nucleated cell counts were estimated. Profiling relied on immunoSEQ multiplex PCR, and the TCRdb table lists in-frame clones only, not all of them. The V and J calls and clone size come from that table; D and trimming were worked out from the DNA. The table has roughly 200,000 clones, around nine tenths seen once. The germline V gene encodes CDR1 SGHAT and CDR2 FQNNGV. V was trimmed by 7 bases and J by 0 bases, leaving 5 bases between them. The CDR3 totals 12 residues. The chain joins TRBV11-2 to TRBJ2-3; D uncertain. Sequenced material: peripheral blood. This receptor was obtained from a man aged 55 to 70 who had recovered from COVID-19. CDR3 DNA: TGTGCCAGCAAACAGAGCACAGATACGCAGTATTTT. It translates to CASKQSTDTQYF.